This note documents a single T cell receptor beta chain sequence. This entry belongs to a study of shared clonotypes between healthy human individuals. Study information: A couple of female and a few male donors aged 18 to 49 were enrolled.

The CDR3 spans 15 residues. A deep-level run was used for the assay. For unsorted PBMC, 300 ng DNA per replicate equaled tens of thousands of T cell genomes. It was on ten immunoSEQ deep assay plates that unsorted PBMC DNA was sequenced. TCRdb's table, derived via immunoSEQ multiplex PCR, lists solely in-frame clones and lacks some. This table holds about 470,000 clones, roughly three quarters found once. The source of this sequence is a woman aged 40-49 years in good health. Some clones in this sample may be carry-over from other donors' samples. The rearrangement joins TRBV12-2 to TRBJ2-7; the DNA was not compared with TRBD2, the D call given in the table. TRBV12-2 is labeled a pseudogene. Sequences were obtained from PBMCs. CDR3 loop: CASRWGLAGEYEQYF. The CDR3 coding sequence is TGTGCAAGTCGCTGGGGACTAGCGGGAGAATACGAGCAGTACTTC.